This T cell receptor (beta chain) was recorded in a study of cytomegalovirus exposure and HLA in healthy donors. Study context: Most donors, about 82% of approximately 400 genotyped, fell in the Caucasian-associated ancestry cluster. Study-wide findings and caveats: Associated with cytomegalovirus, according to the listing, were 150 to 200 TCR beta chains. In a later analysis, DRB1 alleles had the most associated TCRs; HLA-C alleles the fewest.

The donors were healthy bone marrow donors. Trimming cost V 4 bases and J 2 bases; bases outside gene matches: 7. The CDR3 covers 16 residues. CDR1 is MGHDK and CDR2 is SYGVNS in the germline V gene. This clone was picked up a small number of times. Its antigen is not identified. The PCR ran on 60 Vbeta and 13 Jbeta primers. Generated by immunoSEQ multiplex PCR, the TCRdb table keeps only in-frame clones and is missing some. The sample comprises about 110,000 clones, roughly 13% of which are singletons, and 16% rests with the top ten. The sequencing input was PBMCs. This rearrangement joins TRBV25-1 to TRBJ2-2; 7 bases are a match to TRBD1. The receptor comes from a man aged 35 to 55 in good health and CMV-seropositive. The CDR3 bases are TGTGCCAGCAGTGGACAAAGACAGGGTAACACCGGGGAGCTGTTTTTT. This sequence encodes CASSGQRQGNTGELFF.